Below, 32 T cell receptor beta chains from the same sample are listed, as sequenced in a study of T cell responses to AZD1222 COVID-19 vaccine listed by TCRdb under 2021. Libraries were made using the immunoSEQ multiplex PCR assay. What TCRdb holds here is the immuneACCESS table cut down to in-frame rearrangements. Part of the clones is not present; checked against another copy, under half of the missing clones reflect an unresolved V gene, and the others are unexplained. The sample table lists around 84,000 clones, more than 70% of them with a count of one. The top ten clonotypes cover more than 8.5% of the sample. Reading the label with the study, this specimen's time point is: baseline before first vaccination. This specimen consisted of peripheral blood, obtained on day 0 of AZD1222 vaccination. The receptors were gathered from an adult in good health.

CDR3 nucleotide sequence: TGTGCCAGTAGTACCATCCCGGACCACAACACTGAAGCTTTCTTT. Encoded protein: CASSTIPDHNTEAFF. This sequence joins TRBV19 and TRBJ1-1; D gene uncertain. This CDR3 region has 15 residues. The germline V and J ends were trimmed by 4 bases and 2 bases, with 14 bases remaining between them. Germline CDR1 and CDR2: LNHDA and SQIVND (reference sequence).

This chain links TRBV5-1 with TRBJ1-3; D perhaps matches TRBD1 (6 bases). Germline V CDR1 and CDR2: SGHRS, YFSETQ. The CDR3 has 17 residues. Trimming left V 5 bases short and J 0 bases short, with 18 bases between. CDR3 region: CASRYRDTDYSGNTIYF. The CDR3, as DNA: TGCGCCAGCAGGTACCGGGACACCGATTACTCTGGAAACACCATATATTTT.

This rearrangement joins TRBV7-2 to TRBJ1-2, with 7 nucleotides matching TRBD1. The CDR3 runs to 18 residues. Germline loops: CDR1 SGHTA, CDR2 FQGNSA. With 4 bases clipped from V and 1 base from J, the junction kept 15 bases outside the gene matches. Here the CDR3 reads CASSSRGGQSAFNYGYTF. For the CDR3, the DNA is TGTGCCAGCAGCTCAAGGGGGGGACAGAGCGCTTTTAACTATGGCTACACCTTC.

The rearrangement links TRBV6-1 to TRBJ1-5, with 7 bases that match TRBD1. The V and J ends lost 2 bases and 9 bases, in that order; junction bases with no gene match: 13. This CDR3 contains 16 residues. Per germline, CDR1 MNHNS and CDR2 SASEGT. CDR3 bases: TGTGCCAGCAGTGAAAAGGGGGCTGGGATCGGGATGCCCCAGCATTTT. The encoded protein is CASSEKGAGIGMPQHF.

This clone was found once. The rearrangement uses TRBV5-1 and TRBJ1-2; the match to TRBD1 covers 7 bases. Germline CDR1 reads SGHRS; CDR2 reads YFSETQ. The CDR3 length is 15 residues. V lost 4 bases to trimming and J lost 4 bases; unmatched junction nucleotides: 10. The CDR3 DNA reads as TGCGCCAGCAGCATCCCCGGCGGGACAGCCTATGGCTACACCTTC. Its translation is CASSIPGGTAYGYTF.

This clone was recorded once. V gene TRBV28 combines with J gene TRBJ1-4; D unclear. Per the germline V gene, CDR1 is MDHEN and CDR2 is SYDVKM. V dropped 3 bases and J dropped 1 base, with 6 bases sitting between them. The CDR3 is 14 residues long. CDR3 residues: CASSLRETNEKLFF. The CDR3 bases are TGTGCCAGCAGTTTGCGGGAAACTAATGAAAAACTGTTTTTT.

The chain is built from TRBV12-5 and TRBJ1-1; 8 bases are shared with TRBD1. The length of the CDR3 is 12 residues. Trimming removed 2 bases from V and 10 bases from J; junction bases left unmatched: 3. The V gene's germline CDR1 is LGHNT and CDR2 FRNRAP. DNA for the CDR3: TGTGCTAGTGGTTTGTCAGGGGGCTCAGCTTTCTTT. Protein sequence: CASGLSGGSAFF.

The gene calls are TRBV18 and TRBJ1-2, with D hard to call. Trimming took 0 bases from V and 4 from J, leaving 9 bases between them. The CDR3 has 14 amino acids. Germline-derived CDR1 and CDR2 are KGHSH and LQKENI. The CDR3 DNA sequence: TGTGCCAGCTCACCACCTTCCAGGCCCTATGGCTACACCTTC. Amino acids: CASSPPSRPYGYTF.

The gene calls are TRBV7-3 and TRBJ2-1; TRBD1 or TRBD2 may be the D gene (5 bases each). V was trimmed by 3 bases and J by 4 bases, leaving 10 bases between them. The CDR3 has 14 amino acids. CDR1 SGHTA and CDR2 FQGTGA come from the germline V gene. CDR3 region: CASSLGDEYNEQFF. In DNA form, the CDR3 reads TGTGCCAGCAGCTTGGGGGACGAGTACAATGAGCAGTTCTTC.

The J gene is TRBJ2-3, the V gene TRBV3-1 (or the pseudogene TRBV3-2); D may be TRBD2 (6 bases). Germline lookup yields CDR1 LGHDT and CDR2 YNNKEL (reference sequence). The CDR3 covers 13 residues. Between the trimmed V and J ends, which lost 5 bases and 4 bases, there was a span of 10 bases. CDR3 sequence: CASSGTWADTQYF. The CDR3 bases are TGTGCCAGCAGCGGGACTTGGGCAGATACGCAGTATTTT.

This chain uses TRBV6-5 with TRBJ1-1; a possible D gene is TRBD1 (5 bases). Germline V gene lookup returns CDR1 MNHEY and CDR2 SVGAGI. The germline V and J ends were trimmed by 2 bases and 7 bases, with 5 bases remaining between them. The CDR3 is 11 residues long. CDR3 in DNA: TGTGCCAGCAGTTACCAGGGTGAAGCTTTCTTT. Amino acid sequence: CASSYQGEAFF.

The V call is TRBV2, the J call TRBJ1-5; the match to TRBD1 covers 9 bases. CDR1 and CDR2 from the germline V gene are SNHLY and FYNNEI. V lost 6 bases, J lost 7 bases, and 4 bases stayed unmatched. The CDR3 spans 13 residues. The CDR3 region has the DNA TGTGCCAGCAGCGCGGGACAGGGCCAGCCCCAGCATTTT. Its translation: CASSAGQGQPQHF. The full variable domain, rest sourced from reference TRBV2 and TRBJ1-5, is EPEVTQTPSHQVTQMGQEVILRCVPISNHLYFYWYRQILGQKVEFLVSFYNNEISEKSEIFDDQFSVERPDGSNFTLKIRSTKLEDSAMYFCASSAGQGQPQHFGDGTRLSIL.

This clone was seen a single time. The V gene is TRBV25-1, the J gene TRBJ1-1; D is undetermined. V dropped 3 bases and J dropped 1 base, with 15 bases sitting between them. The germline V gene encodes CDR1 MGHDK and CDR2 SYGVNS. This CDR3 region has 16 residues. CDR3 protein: CASSDSPGRPNTEAFF. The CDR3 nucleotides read TGTGCCAGCAGTGACTCCCCTGGTAGGCCGAACACTGAAGCTTTCTTT.

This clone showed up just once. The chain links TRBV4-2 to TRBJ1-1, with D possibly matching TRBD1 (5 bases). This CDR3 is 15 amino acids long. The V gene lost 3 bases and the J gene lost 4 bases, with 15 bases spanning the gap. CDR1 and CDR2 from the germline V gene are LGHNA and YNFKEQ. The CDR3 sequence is CASSQGDGRSTEAFF. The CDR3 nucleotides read TGTGCCAGCAGCCAGGGGGACGGGAGGAGCACTGAAGCTTTCTTT.

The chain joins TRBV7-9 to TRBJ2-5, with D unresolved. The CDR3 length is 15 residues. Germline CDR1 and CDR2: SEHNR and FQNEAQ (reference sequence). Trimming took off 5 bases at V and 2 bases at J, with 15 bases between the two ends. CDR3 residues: CASSPPRGVQETQYF. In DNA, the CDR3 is TGTGCCAGCAGCCCCCCCCGTGGGGTACAAGAGACCCAGTACTTC.

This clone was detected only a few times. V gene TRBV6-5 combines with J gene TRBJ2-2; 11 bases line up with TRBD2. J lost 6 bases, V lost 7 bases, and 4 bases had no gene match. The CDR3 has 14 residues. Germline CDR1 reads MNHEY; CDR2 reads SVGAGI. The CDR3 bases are TGTGCCAGCATACTAGCGGGGGTTGCCGGGGAGCTGTTTTTT. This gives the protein CASILAGVAGELFF.

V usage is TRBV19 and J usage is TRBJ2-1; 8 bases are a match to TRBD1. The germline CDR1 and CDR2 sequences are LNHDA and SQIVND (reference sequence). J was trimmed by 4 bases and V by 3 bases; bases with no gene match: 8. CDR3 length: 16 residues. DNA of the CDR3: TGTGCCAGTAGTATCCGACAGGGGCCTCTATACAATGAGCAGTTCTTC. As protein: CASSIRQGPLYNEQFF.

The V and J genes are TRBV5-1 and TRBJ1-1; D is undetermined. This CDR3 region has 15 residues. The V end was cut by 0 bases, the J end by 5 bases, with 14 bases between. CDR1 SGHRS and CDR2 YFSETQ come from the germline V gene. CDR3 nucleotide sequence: TGCGCCAGCAGCTTGGCGAGGTCCTCGCGGACTGAAGCTTTCTTT. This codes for CASSLARSSRTEAFF.

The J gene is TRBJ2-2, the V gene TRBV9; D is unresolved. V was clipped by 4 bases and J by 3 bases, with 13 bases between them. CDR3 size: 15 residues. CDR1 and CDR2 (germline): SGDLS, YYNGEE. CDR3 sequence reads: CASSLRSEYTGELFF. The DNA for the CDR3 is TGTGCCAGCAGCCTAAGATCAGAGTACACCGGGGAGCTGTTTTTT.

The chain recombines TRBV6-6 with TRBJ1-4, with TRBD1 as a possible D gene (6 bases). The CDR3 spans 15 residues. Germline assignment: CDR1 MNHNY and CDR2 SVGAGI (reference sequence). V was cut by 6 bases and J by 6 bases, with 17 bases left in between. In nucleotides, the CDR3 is TGTGCCAGCAGCGGGGCCGGGGGCGTTTATGAAAAACTGTTTTTT. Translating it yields CASSGAGGVYEKLFF.

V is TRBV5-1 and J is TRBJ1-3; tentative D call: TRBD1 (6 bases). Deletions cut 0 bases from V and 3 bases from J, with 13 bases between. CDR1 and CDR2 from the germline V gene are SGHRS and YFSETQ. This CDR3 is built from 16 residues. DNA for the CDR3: TGCGCCAGCAGCTTGGTAGGAGCGGACAGTGGAAACACCATATATTTT. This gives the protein CASSLVGADSGNTIYF.

CDR3 nucleotide sequence: TGTGCCAGCAGTCCCCTCGGGAGGGGACGGACCCAGTACTTC. Translating gives CASSPLGRGRTQYF. The chain couples TRBV6-5 to TRBJ2-5; 8 bases map to TRBD2. The CDR3 sequence is 14 residues long. Per the germline V gene, CDR1 is MNHEY and CDR2 is SVGAGI. Germline trimming cut 5 bases from V and 7 bases from J; bases unmatched to any gene: 9.

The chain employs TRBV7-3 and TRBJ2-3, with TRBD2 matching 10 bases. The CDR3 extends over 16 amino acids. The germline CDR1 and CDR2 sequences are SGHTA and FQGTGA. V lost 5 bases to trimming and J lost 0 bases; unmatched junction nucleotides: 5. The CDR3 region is CASSKGLAFSTDTQYF. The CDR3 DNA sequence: TGTGCCAGCAGCAAGGGACTAGCGTTTAGCACAGATACGCAGTATTTT.

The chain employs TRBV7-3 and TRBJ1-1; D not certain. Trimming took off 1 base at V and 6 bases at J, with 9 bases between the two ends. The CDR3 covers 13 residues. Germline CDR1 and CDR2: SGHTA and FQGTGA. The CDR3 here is CASSLISAAEAFF. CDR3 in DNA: TGTGCCAGCAGCTTAATCAGTGCCGCTGAAGCTTTCTTT. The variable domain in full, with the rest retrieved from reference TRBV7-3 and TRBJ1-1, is GAGVSQTPSNKVTEKGKYVELRCDPISGHTALYWYRQSLGQGPEFLIYFQGTGAADDSGLPNDRFFAVRPEGSVSTLKIQRTERGDSAVYLCASSLISAAEAFFGQGTRLTVV.

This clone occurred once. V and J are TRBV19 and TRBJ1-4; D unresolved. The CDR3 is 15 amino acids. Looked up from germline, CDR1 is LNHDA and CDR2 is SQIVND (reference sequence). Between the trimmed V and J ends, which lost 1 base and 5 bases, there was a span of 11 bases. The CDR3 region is CASSIARRSNEKLFF. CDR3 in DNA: TGTGCCAGTAGTATAGCTAGGAGAAGCAATGAAAAACTGTTTTTT. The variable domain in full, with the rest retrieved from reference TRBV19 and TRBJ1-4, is DGGITQSPKYLFRKEGQNVTLSCEQNLNHDAMYWYRQDPGQGLRLIYYSQIVNDFQKGDIAEGYSVSREKKESFPLTVTSAQKNPTAFYLCASSIARRSNEKLFFGSGTQLSVL.

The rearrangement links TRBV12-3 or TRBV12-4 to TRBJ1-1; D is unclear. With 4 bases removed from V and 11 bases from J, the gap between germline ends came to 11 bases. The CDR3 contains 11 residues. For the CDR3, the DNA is TGTGCCAGCAGTTGGGAGACCAGGGCTTTCTTT. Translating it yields CASSWETRAFF.

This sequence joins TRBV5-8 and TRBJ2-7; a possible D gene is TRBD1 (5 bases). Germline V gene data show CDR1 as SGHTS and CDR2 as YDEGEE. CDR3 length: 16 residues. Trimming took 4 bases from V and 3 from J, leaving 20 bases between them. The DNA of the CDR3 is TGTGCCAGCAGCGTACCACCAGGGAAGTTTAACTACGAGCAGTACTTC. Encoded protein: CASSVPPGKFNYEQYF.

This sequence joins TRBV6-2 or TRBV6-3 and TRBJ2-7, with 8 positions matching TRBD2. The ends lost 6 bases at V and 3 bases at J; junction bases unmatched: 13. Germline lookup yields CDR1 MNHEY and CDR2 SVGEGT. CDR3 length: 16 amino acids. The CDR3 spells CASSRSLAGGVYEQYF. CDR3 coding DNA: TGTGCCAGCAGCCGCTCGCTAGCGGGTGGAGTCTACGAGCAGTACTTC.

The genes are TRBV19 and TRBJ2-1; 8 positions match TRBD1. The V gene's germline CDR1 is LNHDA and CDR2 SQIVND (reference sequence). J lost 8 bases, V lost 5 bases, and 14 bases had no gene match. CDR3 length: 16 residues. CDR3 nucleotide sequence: TGTGCCAGTAGTTCCCCTCAGAGACAGGGGAACCATGAGCAGTTCTTC. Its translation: CASSSPQRQGNHEQFF.

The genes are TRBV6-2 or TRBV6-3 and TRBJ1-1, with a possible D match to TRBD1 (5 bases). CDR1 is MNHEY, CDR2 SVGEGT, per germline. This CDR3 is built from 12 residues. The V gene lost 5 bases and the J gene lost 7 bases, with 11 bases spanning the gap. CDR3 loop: CASSNFGHEAFF. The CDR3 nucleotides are TGTGCCAGCAGTAACTTCGGACATGAAGCTTTCTTT.

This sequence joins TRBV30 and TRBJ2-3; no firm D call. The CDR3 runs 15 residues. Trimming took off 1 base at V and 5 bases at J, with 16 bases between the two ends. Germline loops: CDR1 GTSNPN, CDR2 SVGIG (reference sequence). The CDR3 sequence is CAWSDFAALGDTQYF. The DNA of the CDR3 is TGTGCCTGGAGTGACTTTGCTGCCTTGGGAGATACGCAGTATTTT. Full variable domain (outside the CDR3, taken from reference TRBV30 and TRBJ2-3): SQTIHQWPATLVQPVGSPLSLECTVEGTSNPNLYWYRQAAGRGLQLLFYSVGIGQISSEVPQNLSASRPQDRQFILSSKKLLLSDSGFYLCAWSDFAALGDTQYFGPGTRLTVL.

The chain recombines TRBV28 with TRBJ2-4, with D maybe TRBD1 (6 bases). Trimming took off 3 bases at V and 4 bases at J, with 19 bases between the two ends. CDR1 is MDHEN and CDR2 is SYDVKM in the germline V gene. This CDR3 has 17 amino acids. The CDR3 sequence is CASSFLGLQGSKNIQYF. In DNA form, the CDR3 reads TGTGCCAGCAGTTTTCTAGGCCTCCAGGGGTCAAAAAACATTCAGTACTTC. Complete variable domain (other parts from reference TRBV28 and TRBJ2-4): DVKVTQSSRYLVKRTGEKVFLECVQDMDHENMFWYRQDPGLGLRLIYFSYDVKMKEKGDIPEGYSVSREKKERFSLILESASTNQTSMYLCASSFLGLQGSKNIQYFGAGTRLSVL.